Below are 23 T cell receptor beta chains sequenced from a single sample in a study of a mutant IDH1 vaccine in newly diagnosed glioma. Sequencing used immunoSEQ multiplex PCR; TCRdb keeps in-frame clones, though not all of them. Seen here are tens of thousands of clones, 86% observed once, and the top ten hold 2.9%. Time point denoted: baseline, week 1 (first vaccination visit). Treatment noted: pre-vaccination baseline after standard-of-care therapy. Sequenced material: PBMCs, taken from a glioma patient treated with radiotherapy, temozolomide or both. Receptor source: a man younger than 40 with glioma.

V usage is TRBV5-8 and J usage is TRBJ1-1; 9 bases are a match to TRBD1. Trimming cost V 0 bases and J 10 bases; bases outside gene matches: 10. The CDR3 totals 15 residues. Germline CDR1 and CDR2: SGHTS and YDEGEE. The CDR3 DNA reads TGTGCCAGCAGCTTGGCCGGACAGGGGTCCCTCGGAGCTTTCTTT. As protein: CASSLAGQGSLGAFF.

The rearrangement uses TRBV6-5 and TRBJ2-7; no reliable D call. CDR1 and CDR2 (germline): MNHEY, SVGAGI. Trimming cost V 4 bases and J 4 bases, with 14 bases left between them. The CDR3 consists of 14 residues. The DNA of the CDR3 is TGTGCCAGCAGTTCACCTCGTCAGAGATACGAGCAGTACTTC. Its protein is CASSSPRQRYEQYF.

CDR3 in DNA: TGTGCCAGCAGCTTTGGGGCGGGCAGGGTGAACACTGAAGCTTTCTTT. This encodes CASSFGAGRVNTEAFF. The J gene is TRBJ1-1, the V gene TRBV12-1. TRBV12-1 is assigned pseudogene status. CDR3 size: 16 residues.

The V and J genes are TRBV6-1 and TRBJ1-1; D call uncertain. Trimming cost V 6 bases and J 4 bases, with 15 bases left between them. Germline values: CDR1 MNHNS, CDR2 SASEGT. The CDR3 extends over 14 amino acids. The CDR3 nucleotides are TGTGCCAGCAGCTCCCCGGGCCTGAGCACTGAAGCTTTCTTT. Translation gives CASSSPGLSTEAFF.

This rearrangement joins TRBV9 to TRBJ2-3, with 12 nucleotides matching TRBD2. V gave up 6 bases and J gave up 4 bases; unmatched junction bases: 6. Germline V CDR1 and CDR2: SGDLS, YYNGEE. The CDR3 runs to 15 residues. CDR3 protein: CASTLAGGLSDTQYF. CDR3 coding DNA: TGTGCCAGCACCCTAGCGGGGGGGCTCTCAGATACGCAGTATTTT.

V gene TRBV6-1 combines with J gene TRBJ1-2; 7 bases agree with TRBD1. J was trimmed by 4 bases and V by 7 bases; bases with no gene match: 6. CDR1 MNHNS and CDR2 SASEGT come from the germline V gene. There are 13 residues in the CDR3. CDR3 sequence reads: CASISTGTYGYTF. CDR3 nucleotides: TGTGCCAGCATTTCGACAGGGACCTATGGCTACACCTTC.

The chain is built from TRBV6-5 and TRBJ2-2; D unresolved. Germline V CDR1 and CDR2: MNHEY, SVGAGI. V dropped 0 bases and J dropped 0 bases, with 8 bases sitting between them. This CDR3 spans 16 amino acids. CDR3: CASSYSNSANTGELFF. In DNA form, the CDR3 reads TGTGCCAGCAGTTACTCGAACAGCGCGAACACCGGGGAGCTGTTTTTT.

This chain uses TRBV19 with TRBJ2-3, with D perhaps matching TRBD1 (6 bases). V lost 8 bases and J lost 0, with 12 bases in between. The CDR3 totals 14 residues. CDR1 LNHDA and CDR2 SQIVND come from the germline V gene (reference sequence). The chain's CDR3 is CASRTQGSTDTQYF. CDR3 DNA: TGTGCCAGTCGAACACAGGGAAGCACAGATACGCAGTATTTT.

This chain connects TRBV6-6 to TRBJ2-5, with TRBD2 matching over 8 bases. The end of the DNA is better explained by TRBJ2-7, so the J call may be wrong. Germline V gene data show CDR1 as MNHNY and CDR2 as SVGAGI (reference sequence). The CDR3 covers 14 residues. This chain's CDR3 is CASSIAGPPYEQYF. CDR3 in DNA: TGTGCCAGCAGTATAGCGGGGCCTCCCTACGAGCAGTACTTC.

The J gene is TRBJ1-2, the V gene TRBV4-1, with 7 bases matching TRBD1. V was clipped by 0 bases and J by 3 bases; unmatched bases: 16. Germline CDR1 and CDR2: MGHRA and YSYEKL. The CDR3 runs to 19 residues. CDR3 sequence reads: CASSQERRAGGRYDYGYTF. DNA of the CDR3: TGCGCCAGCAGCCAAGAGAGAAGGGCAGGGGGACGGTACGACTATGGCTACACCTTC.

V gene TRBV9 combines with J gene TRBJ2-5; unclear D gene. V was shortened by 0 bases and J by 0 bases, with 6 bases between the two germline ends. This CDR3 is 14 amino acids long. In germline, CDR1 is SGDLS, CDR2 YYNGEE. The CDR3 nucleotides are TGTGCCAGCAGCGTAGACGGCAACCAAGAGACCCAGTACTTC. It encodes CASSVDGNQETQYF.

This clone has a handful of counts. Germline and junction disagree at one end, which may indicate a read error. V and J are TRBV19 and TRBJ1-1; 7 bases are shared with TRBD1. CDR1 LNHDA and CDR2 SQIVND come from the germline V gene (reference sequence). This CDR3 comprises 14 residues. The CDR3 is CASRSGGVKTEAFF. CDR3 DNA: TGTGCCAGTAGGTCAGGGGGTGTGAAAACTGAAGCTTTCTTT. Based on the CDR3 plus reference TRBV19 and TRBJ1-1, the full variable domain is DGGITQSPKYLFRKEGQNVTLSCEQNLNHDAMYWYRQDPGQGLRLIYYSQIVNDFQKGDIAEGYSVSREKKESFPLTVTSAQKNPTAFYLCASRSGGVKTEAFFGQGTRLTVV.

CDR3 in amino acids: CASGADTGELFF. CDR3 nucleotide sequence: TGTGCCAGCGGCGCAGACACCGGGGAGCTGTTTTTT. V usage is TRBV11-2 and J usage is TRBJ2-2, with D unclear. This CDR3 has 12 residues. Germline V gives CDR1 SGHAT, CDR2 FQNNGV. The ends were cut back, 8 bases at V and 3 bases at J, with 7 bases in the middle.

The chain carries TRBV5-8 and TRBJ2-7; the D is unclear. The CDR3 contains 11 residues. Trimming took off 3 bases at V and 6 bases at J, with 7 bases between the two ends. The V gene's germline CDR1 is SGHTS and CDR2 YDEGEE. CDR3 protein: CASSSIGEQYF. CDR3 sequence (DNA): TGTGCCAGCAGCTCGATCGGCGAGCAGTACTTC. Supplemented by reference TRBV5-8 and TRBJ2-7, the full variable domain reads EAGVTQSPTHLIKTRGQQATLRCSPISGHTSVYWYQQALGLGLQFLLWYDEGEERNRGNFPPRFSGRQFPNYSSELNVNALELEDSALYLCASSSIGEQYFGPGTRLTVT.

V usage is TRBV5-6 and J usage is TRBJ2-3; 13 bases align to TRBD2. J lost 7 bases, V lost 0 bases, and 2 bases had no gene match. The CDR3 is 15 residues long. Per the germline V gene, CDR1 is SGHDT and CDR2 is YYEEEE. The CDR3: CASSLGTSGGNTQYF. CDR3 bases: TGTGCCAGCAGCTTGGGGACTAGCGGGGGAAATACGCAGTATTTT.

Only one count was recorded for this clone. The V and J genes are TRBV19 and TRBJ2-7; 8 bases are shared with TRBD1. With V trimmed by 5 bases and J by 4 bases, 7 bases remained unmatched. Germline assignment: CDR1 LNHDA and CDR2 SQIVND (reference sequence). The CDR3 is 14 residues long. The CDR3 DNA reads as TGTGCCAGTAGTCCCGGGACAGGCGAGTACGAGCAGTACTTC. As protein: CASSPGTGEYEQYF.

This clone turned up a few times. The V and J genes are TRBV2 and TRBJ1-6; D ambiguous. Germline CDR1 SNHLY, CDR2 FYNNEI. The length of the CDR3 is 14 residues. Trimming removed 4 bases at V and 7 bases at J, with 11 bases between. CDR3 coding DNA: TGTGCCAGCAGTGTAATCGGAAACAATTCACCCCTCCACTTT. It is translated as CASSVIGNNSPLHF.

CDR3 sequence reads: CASSLTTGNTIYF. In nucleotides, the CDR3 is TGTGCCAGTAGTCTGACAACTGGAAACACCATATATTTT. The chain recombines TRBV19 with TRBJ1-3; D unresolved. The germline CDR1 and CDR2 sequences are LNHDA and SQIVND (reference sequence). The V end was cut by 5 bases, the J end by 2 bases, with 7 bases between. CDR3 length equals 13 residues.

The chain combines TRBV6-5 with TRBJ1-2, with no clear D. The CDR3 length is 14 residues. V was pared by 7 bases and J by 4 bases, with 16 bases between. Germline CDR1 is MNHEY and CDR2 is SVGAGI. CDR3 in amino acids: CASNPEPGSYGYTF. CDR3 in DNA: TGTGCCAGCAACCCCGAGCCGGGAAGCTATGGCTACACCTTC.

V gene TRBV5-6 combines with J gene TRBJ2-3; D is uncertain. Trimming cost V 1 base and J 0 bases, with 12 bases left between them. The CDR3 totals 16 residues. Germline V gene lookup returns CDR1 SGHDT and CDR2 YYEEEE. The CDR3 coding sequence is TGTGCCAGCAGCTTGTTTAGCTTTGCTAGCACAGATACGCAGTATTTT. It specifies CASSLFSFASTDTQYF.

The chain couples TRBV11-2 to TRBJ2-1, with 11 bases that match TRBD2. The junction had 14 bases not matched to a gene; V was cut back by 5 bases and J by 2 bases. This CDR3 has 19 residues. From germline, CDR1 is SGHAT and CDR2 FQNNGV. CDR3 in DNA: TGTGCCAGCAGCCCGTTCCCTAGCGGGGGGCTTAGTGCCTACAATGAGCAGTTCTTC. It is translated as CASSPFPSGGLSAYNEQFF.

CDR3 sequence: CASTPQGQRRTSYEQYF. The DNA of the CDR3 is TGTGCCAGCACGCCCCAGGGGCAACGGAGGACCTCCTACGAGCAGTACTTC. The J gene is TRBJ2-7, the V gene TRBV6-4, with TRBD1 as a possible D gene (6 bases). CDR3 length equals 17 residues. The V end lost 7 bases, the J end lost 0 bases, and 22 bases lay between the germline ends. Per the germline V gene, CDR1 is MRHNA and CDR2 is SNTAGT.

This clone was seen just once. The rearrangement joins TRBV27 to TRBJ2-1; 9 nucleotides line up with TRBD2. CDR1 is MNHEY and CDR2 is SMNVEV in the germline V gene (reference sequence). J was trimmed by 1 base and V by 5 bases; bases with no gene match: 6. CDR3 length: 16 amino acids. CDR3 coding DNA: TGTGCCAGCAGTAGAGGACTAGCGCGATCCTACAATGAGCAGTTCTTC. This encodes CASSRGLARSYNEQFF.